This passage covers 26 T cell receptor beta chains from one sample sequenced in a study of blood T cell repertoires in COVID-19. Repertoires were generated with immunoSEQ multiplex PCR, while TCRdb's copy carries only in-frame clones and drops some. The sample lists roughly 15,000 clones; 80% to 90% were seen once. The sequenced sample was peripheral blood. These receptors were taken from a man in his sixties or seventies in a cohort sampled during active COVID-19.

The V gene is TRBV4-3, the J gene TRBJ2-1; TRBD2 aligns across 9 bases. Looked up from germline, CDR1 is LGHNA and CDR2 is YSLEER. With 0 bases clipped from V and 8 bases from J, the junction kept 5 bases outside the gene matches. This CDR3 contains 15 residues. DNA of the CDR3: TGCGCCAGCAGCCAAGATTGGGGACTAGCATATGAGCAGTTCTTC. This encodes CASSQDWGLAYEQFF.

Only a few counts were recorded for this clone. The V and J genes are TRBV10-3 and TRBJ2-3; possibly TRBD1 for D (6 bases). The V and J ends lost 3 bases and 6 bases respectively, with 13 bases between them. The CDR3 length is 14 residues. Germline V gene lookup returns CDR1 ENHRY and CDR2 SYGVKD. The CDR3 here is CAISDSSQGDTQYF. In DNA form, the CDR3 reads TGTGCCATCAGTGATTCGTCCCAGGGGGATACGCAGTATTTT.

The chain links TRBV6-5 to TRBJ2-1; 14 bases agree with TRBD2. V lost 1 base, J lost 12 bases, and 8 bases stayed unmatched. In germline, CDR1 is MNHEY, CDR2 SVGAGI. The CDR3 extends over 16 amino acids. The CDR3 bases are TGTGCCAGCAGTTACTTGGGGACTAGCGGGAGTAAGCGGCAGTTCTTC. It specifies CASSYLGTSGSKRQFF.

This sequence joins TRBV19 and TRBJ1-5; the D gene is possibly TRBD1 (5 bases). The CDR3 has 15 residues. V gave up 6 bases and J gave up 3 bases, with 15 bases separating them. In germline, CDR1 is LNHDA, CDR2 SQIVND (reference sequence). The CDR3 region is CASRDRSSANQPQHF. Written as DNA, the CDR3 is TGTGCCAGTAGAGACAGATCGAGCGCCAATCAGCCCCAGCATTTT.

Concerning this clone itself: The same CDR3 arises from other DNA sequences in this sample as well. The J gene is TRBJ2-1, the V gene TRBV28, with 7 nucleotides matching TRBD1. Germline CDR1 reads MDHEN; CDR2 reads SYDVKM. V was pared by 4 bases and J by 5 bases, with 5 bases of the junction left unmatched. The CDR3 extends over 14 amino acids. CDR3 in DNA: TGTGCCAGCAGTTCAGGACAGGTTAACAATGAGCAGTTCTTC. Its translation: CASSSGQVNNEQFF.

This clone showed up just a few times. The chain combines TRBV7-8 with TRBJ1-1; the match to TRBD1 covers 10 bases. Germline assignment: CDR1 SGHVS and CDR2 FQNEAQ. V shed 4 bases, J shed 8 bases, and the junction held 4 bases outside the gene matches. The CDR3 contains 13 residues. This CDR3 reads CASSWTGGIEAFF. The CDR3 DNA reads TGTGCCAGCAGCTGGACAGGGGGTATCGAAGCTTTCTTT. The full variable domain, its missing parts supplied by reference TRBV7-8 and TRBJ1-1, is GAGVSQSPRYKVAKRGQDVALRCDPISGHVSLFWYQQALGQGPEFLTYFQNEAQLDKSGLPSDRFFAERPEGSVSTLKIQRTQQEDSAVYLCASSWTGGIEAFFGQGTRLTVV.

The chain carries TRBV5-1 and TRBJ2-7; D is possibly TRBD2 (7 bases). Germline CDR1 reads SGHRS; CDR2 reads YFSETQ. The ends were cut back, 2 bases at V and 1 base at J, with 10 bases in the middle. There are 14 residues in the CDR3. The CDR3 DNA reads TGCGCCAGCAGCTTTGGGGGGGCGTCCTACGAGCAGTACTTC. Translation gives CASSFGGASYEQYF.

This clone was seen a handful of times. The chain has TRBV19 and TRBJ2-7; 11 bases align to TRBD1. CDR3 length equals 17 residues. Germline assignment: CDR1 LNHDA and CDR2 SQIVND (reference sequence). After removal of 1 base from V and 4 bases from J, the junction contained 9 bases not matched to a gene. This CDR3 is CASSIGGIGTGGYEQYF. In nucleotides, the CDR3 is TGTGCCAGTAGTATAGGCGGAATCGGGACAGGGGGTTACGAGCAGTACTTC.

The rearrangement joins TRBV14 to TRBJ1-1; 7 nucleotides line up with TRBD1. The CDR3 is 13 residues long. V lost 8 bases and J lost 3; bases outside the gene matches: 6. CDR1 SGHDN and CDR2 FVKESK come from the germline V gene. CDR3 protein: CASSRQGDTEAFF. Here the CDR3 DNA reads TGTGCCAGCTCCCGACAGGGAGACACTGAAGCTTTCTTT.

The chain recombines TRBV19 with TRBJ1-1; possibly TRBD1 for D (6 bases). The CDR3 has 14 residues. V lost 4 bases to trimming and J lost 5 bases, with 14 bases between them. Germline V gene data show CDR1 as LNHDA and CDR2 as SQIVND (reference sequence). The DNA for the CDR3 is TGTGCCAGTAGTAGAATTGCCAGGGGAACTGAAGCTTTCTTT. Translating gives CASSRIARGTEAFF. Variable domain in full (rest from reference TRBV19 and TRBJ1-1): DGGITQSPKYLFRKEGQNVTLSCEQNLNHDAMYWYRQDPGQGLRLIYYSQIVNDFQKGDIAEGYSVSREKKESFPLTVTSAQKNPTAFYLCASSRIARGTEAFFGQGTRLTVV.

This clone was seen more than once but under ten times. This chain connects TRBV19 to TRBJ2-6, with a tentative D call TRBD1 (6 bases). Looked up from germline, CDR1 is LNHDA and CDR2 is SQIVND (reference sequence). V lost 3 bases and J 0 bases, leaving 9 bases between the germline ends. This CDR3 is built from 16 residues. The CDR3 nucleotides read TGTGCCAGTAGTATTACAGGGAGCTCTGGGGCCAACGTCCTGACTTTC. This encodes CASSITGSSGANVLTF.

V usage is TRBV27 and J usage is TRBJ1-2; TRBD1 matches at 8 bases. With V trimmed by 6 bases and J by 4 bases, 7 bases remained unmatched. Germline CDR1 is MNHEY and CDR2 is SMNVEV (reference sequence). The CDR3 is 14 residues long. CDR3 bases: TGTGCCAGCAGGGCTCCGGACAGGGCCTATGGCTACACCTTC. Protein: CASRAPDRAYGYTF.

The chain combines TRBV28 with TRBJ2-1; D gene uncertain. Trimming took 5 bases from V and 8 from J, leaving 13 bases between them. CDR1 MDHEN and CDR2 SYDVKM come from the germline V gene. This CDR3 spans 13 amino acids. This CDR3 reads CASSKVVLHEQFF. Written as DNA, the CDR3 is TGTGCCAGCAGTAAAGTAGTTCTCCATGAGCAGTTCTTC.

The rearrangement joins TRBV5-1 to TRBJ2-1, with 7 positions matching TRBD1. There are 14 residues in the CDR3. J gave up 4 bases and V 4 bases, and 5 bases lay outside the gene matches. CDR1 is SGHRS and CDR2 is YFSETQ in the germline V gene. As DNA, the CDR3 is TGCGCCAGCAGCACCCGGGACAGTTACAATGAGCAGTTCTTC. Protein sequence: CASSTRDSYNEQFF.

The chain couples TRBV10-3 to TRBJ2-5; D not resolved. CDR1 and CDR2 (germline): ENHRY, SYGVKD. V lost 4 bases and J 3 bases, leaving 6 bases between the germline ends. The CDR3 totals 12 residues. The CDR3 sequence: CAISATEETQYF. CDR3 sequence (DNA): TGTGCCATCAGTGCTACGGAAGAGACCCAGTACTTC.

The genes are TRBV28 and TRBJ1-4; D gene unclear. The CDR3 contains 13 residues. Germline V lookup: CDR1 MDHEN, CDR2 SYDVKM. Trimming removed 5 bases at V and 13 bases at J, with 17 bases between. The CDR3 DNA reads TGTGCCAGCAGTCACCCGACACGCCGGTTACTGTTTTTT. Residues: CASSHPTRRLLFF.

This sequence joins TRBV6-5 and TRBJ2-1, with TRBD2 identical over 8 bases. The germline V gene has CDR1 MNHEY and CDR2 SVGAGI. Trimming removed 4 bases from V and 10 bases from J; junction bases left unmatched: 12. The CDR3 spans 15 residues. This chain's CDR3 is CASSSLAAPPREQFF. CDR3 in DNA: TGTGCCAGCAGTTCACTAGCGGCCCCCCCCAGGGAGCAGTTCTTC.

The rearrangement joins TRBV4-1 to TRBJ2-3; 8 bases line up with TRBD2. After removal of 0 bases from V and 3 bases from J, the junction contained 5 bases not matched to a gene. Germline CDR1 and CDR2: MGHRA and YSYEKL. CDR3 size: 16 residues. In DNA form, the CDR3 reads TGCGCCAGCAGCCAAGATTATGAGCGGGGGACAGATACGCAGTATTTT. It encodes CASSQDYERGTDTQYF.

The CDR3 is CASSPQGWSQPQHF. In nucleotides, the CDR3 is TGTGCCAGCTCACCTCAGGGTTGGAGTCAGCCCCAGCATTTT. The chain combines TRBV18 with TRBJ1-5, with D possibly matching TRBD1 (5 bases). The CDR3 is 14 amino acids. Germline CDR1 reads KGHSH; CDR2 reads LQKENI. V lost 3 bases and J 6 bases, leaving 12 bases between the germline ends.

This clone was detected only a few times. V is TRBV5-6 and J is TRBJ2-1; 9 nucleotides align to TRBD1. The trim removed 1 base at V and 5 bases at J, leaving 4 bases unmatched. Germline V gives CDR1 SGHDT, CDR2 YYEEEE. This CDR3 has 15 residues. Here the CDR3 reads CASSLTGTGNNEQFF. CDR3 nucleotides: TGTGCCAGCAGCTTGACCGGGACAGGGAACAATGAGCAGTTCTTC.

V gene TRBV10-3 combines with J gene TRBJ2-1, with TRBD1 matching over 7 bases. V gave up 5 bases and J gave up 5 bases; unmatched junction bases: 6. The germline V gene encodes CDR1 ENHRY and CDR2 SYGVKD. This CDR3 has 14 amino acids. CDR3 DNA: TGTGCCATCAGTAAGACAGGGCGGGACAATGAGCAGTTCTTC. It specifies CAISKTGRDNEQFF.

The chain has TRBV18 and TRBJ2-5, with D tentatively TRBD2 (6 bases). CDR1 is KGHSH and CDR2 is LQKENI in the germline V gene. The CDR3 is 13 amino acids. V was shortened by 5 bases and J by 4 bases, with 11 bases between the two germline ends. The CDR3 DNA is TGTGCCAGCTCATTGGGGGGTCGAGAGACCCAGTACTTC. Its translation: CASSLGGRETQYF.

The chain carries TRBV4-1 and TRBJ2-2; 7 positions agree with TRBD1. This CDR3 comprises 15 residues. Per the germline V gene, CDR1 is MGHRA and CDR2 is YSYEKL. V gave up 1 base and J gave up 6 bases; unmatched junction bases: 5. CDR3 DNA: TGCGCCAGCAGCCAAGTTATTCAGGGGGCCGGGGAGCTGTTTTTT. Translation gives CASSQVIQGAGELFF.

This clone is a singleton in its sample. The chain uses TRBV19 and TRBJ2-7; 12 positions agree with TRBD2. The germline V gene encodes CDR1 LNHDA and CDR2 SQIVND (reference sequence). Losses at the gene ends were 5 bases for V and 5 bases for J; bases not matched to a gene: 7. This CDR3 spans 15 amino acids. The CDR3 reads CASSHGTSGLDEQYF. CDR3 sequence (DNA): TGTGCCAGTAGTCATGGGACTAGCGGGCTCGACGAGCAGTACTTC.

The chain uses TRBV20-1 and TRBJ2-5, with 8 bases lining up with TRBD1. The junction had 11 bases not matched to a gene; V was cut back by 3 bases and J by 5 bases. The germline gives CDR1 DFQATT, CDR2 SNEGSKA (reference sequence). The CDR3 contains 15 residues. The CDR3 loop reads CSASRGRGQSETQYF. The DNA of the CDR3 is TGCAGTGCTAGTAGGGGCAGGGGGCAAAGTGAGACCCAGTACTTC.

The V and J genes are TRBV7-8 and TRBJ2-1; a possible D gene is TRBD1 (5 bases). Germline V lookup: CDR1 SGHVS, CDR2 FQNEAQ. Deletions cut 1 base from V and 9 bases from J, with 10 bases between. This CDR3 contains 13 residues. CDR3 region: CASSLVQGFEQFF. As DNA, the CDR3 is TGTGCCAGCAGCTTAGTTCAGGGTTTTGAGCAGTTCTTC.